This TCR beta chain was sequenced for a study of blood T cell repertoires in COVID-19. Clones were sequenced by immunoSEQ multiplex PCR, and TCRdb holds only the in-frame ones, with some missing. The sample has about 170,000 clones, roughly four fifths seen once. The CDR3 runs 14 residues. The germline gives CDR1 SNHLY, CDR2 FYNNEI. V gave up 5 bases and J gave up 4 bases, with 15 bases separating them. V usage is TRBV2 and J usage is TRBJ2-7, with a possible D match to TRBD1 (6 bases). The sequenced sample was peripheral blood. This TCR came from a human donor with acute or convalescent COVID-19. The donor label of this sample is uncertain. The DNA for the CDR3 is TGTGCCAGCAGTAAACAGGGTTTGGGTTACGAGCAGTACTTC. This gives the protein CASSKQGLGYEQYF.